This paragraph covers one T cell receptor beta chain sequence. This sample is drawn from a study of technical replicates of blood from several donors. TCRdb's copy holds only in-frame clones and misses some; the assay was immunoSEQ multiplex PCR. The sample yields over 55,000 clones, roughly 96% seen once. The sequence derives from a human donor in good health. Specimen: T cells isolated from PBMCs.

The CDR3 DNA follows: TGTTCACGGGGGGAGTGGAACACACGGTTTACAGATACGCAGTATTTT. This gives the protein CSRGEWNTRFTDTQYF. V and J are TRBV30 and TRBJ2-3; 7 nucleotides agree with TRBD2. The CDR3 is 16 residues long. CDR1 is GTSNPN, CDR2 SVGIG, per germline (reference sequence).